A selection of T cell receptor beta chains follows, all from one sample in a study of blood T cell repertoires in COVID-19. Assay: immunoSEQ multiplex PCR; the TCRdb copy retains only in-frame clones and omits some. The table has approximately 170,000 clones, around 85% seen once. Source material: peripheral blood. All receptors derive from a woman aged 55-75 years with COVID-19, enrolled during active disease. CDR3s include the opening cysteine and the closing phenylalanine or tryptophan. D genes are given only for firm matches. Clone size, where shown, is once, few, many, or a class for clones that have expanded.

D gene	V gene	J gene	clone size	CDR3 protein	CDR3 DNA
.	TRBV7-8	TRBJ2-7	few	CASSPQAGRYEQYF	TGTGCCAGCAGCCCTCAAGCAGGTAGATACGAGCAGTACTTC
TRBD1	TRBV30	TRBJ1-4	.	CASHRGLNEKLFF	TGTGCCTCGCACAGGGGGCTTAATGAAAAACTGTTTTTT
.	TRBV10-1	TRBJ1-1	few	CASIFWPVNTEAFF	TGCGCCAGCATATTTTGGCCTGTGAACACTGAAGCTTTCTTT
TRBD1	TRBV5-6	TRBJ1-1	.	CASSFRVSGQSLTEAFF	TGTGCCAGCAGCTTTAGAGTCTCGGGACAGTCTCTTACTGAAGCTTTCTTT
.	TRBV4-2	TRBJ2-1	.	CASSQVSSATPPPYNEQFF	TGTGCCAGCAGCCAAGTTTCGTCCGCGACACCTCCCCCCTACAATGAGCAGTTCTTC
.	TRBV28	TRBJ1-5	.	CASSQRWRNQPQHF	TGTGCCAGCAGCCAAAGGTGGAGAAATCAGCCCCAGCATTTT
TRBD2	TRBV27	TRBJ2-7	.	CASSFMGHTGTSVIWEQYF	TGTGCCAGCAGTTTCATGGGACATACGGGGACTAGCGTGATCTGGGAGCAGTACTTC
TRBD1	TRBV30	TRBJ1-2	.	CAWMTGGGKRNGYTF	TGTGCCTGGATGACAGGGGGCGGAAAAAGGAATGGCTACACCTTC
.	TRBV21-1	TRBJ2-1	.	CASSKAMTSGREIYNEQFF	TGTGCCAGCAGCAAAGCCATGACTAGCGGGAGGGAGATATACAATGAGCAGTTCTTC
.	TRBV27	TRBJ1-1	.	CASTSGGGPPEGAFF	TGTGCCAGCACCTCTGGTGGGGGTCCCCCGGAGGGAGCTTTCTTT
TRBD1	TRBV6-4	TRBJ1-4	.	CASSPTGGLGEKLFF	TGTGCCAGCAGTCCTACAGGGGGCCTCGGTGAAAAACTGTTTTTT
TRBD2	TRBV18	TRBJ2-5	.	CASSPQEGGRQETQYF	TGTGCCAGCTCACCACAGGAGGGAGGGCGTCAAGAGACCCAGTACTTC
.	TRBV28	TRBJ1-5	.	CASSFNQGLSHQPQHF	TGTGCCAGCAGTTTCAACCAGGGTCTTAGCCATCAGCCCCAGCATTTT
TRBD1	TRBV5-1	TRBJ2-7	.	CASSLPETGANSYEQYF	TGCGCCAGCAGCTTGCCCGAGACAGGGGCCAACTCCTACGAGCAGTACTTC
TRBD1	TRBV6-2/TRBV6-3	TRBJ2-3	.	CASSYTPGQGGVDTQYF	TGTGCCAGCAGTTACACTCCGGGACAGGGGGGAGTAGATACGCAGTATTTT
TRBD1	TRBV23-1	TRBJ1-5	once	CASSQSKTGPIDSNQPQHF	TGCGCCAGCAGTCAATCCAAGACAGGGCCCATCGATAGCAATCAGCCCCAGCATTTT
.	TRBV7-9	TRBJ1-1	.	CASSLAGRGQTEAFF	TGTGCCAGCAGCTTAGCGGGCAGGGGTCAAACTGAAGCTTTCTTT
TRBD1	TRBV2	TRBJ1-5	.	CASSAGTDQPQHF	TGTGCCAGCAGTGCCGGGACAGATCAGCCCCAGCATTTT
TRBD1	TRBV30	TRBJ1-2	.	CAWSQPGQGNYGYTF	TGTGCCTGGAGTCAACCGGGACAGGGAAACTATGGCTACACCTTC
TRBD1	TRBV14	TRBJ1-3	.	CASNRVGTAGNTIYF	TGTGCCAGCAACCGAGTCGGGACAGCTGGAAACACCATATATTTT
.	TRBV7-6	TRBJ2-7	.	CASSPLERSTYEQYF	TGTGCCAGCAGCCCATTGGAGAGGTCGACCTACGAGCAGTACTTC
.	TRBV6-6	TRBJ2-7	.	CASSYGITGEQYF	TGTGCCAGCAGTTATGGGATTACGGGAGAGCAGTACTTC
.	TRBV24-1	TRBJ2-5	.	CATSGTLGTQYF	TGTGCCACCAGTGGGACATTGGGGACCCAGTACTTC
TRBD2	TRBV4-2	TRBJ2-3	.	CASSLVAGGTDTQYF	TGTGCCAGCAGCCTGGTAGCGGGAGGTACAGATACGCAGTATTTT
TRBD1	TRBV7-9	TRBJ1-1	.	CASSPGTAPEAFF	TGTGCCAGCAGCCCCGGGACAGCACCTGAAGCTTTCTTT
TRBD2	TRBV19	TRBJ2-2	.	CASSILAAGELFF	TGTGCCAGTAGTATACTAGCGGCCGGGGAGCTGTTTTTT
.	TRBV7-3	TRBJ2-7	.	CASSLKGGEQYF	TGTGCCAGCAGCTTAAAAGGGGGCGAGCAGTACTTC
.	TRBV4-1	TRBJ2-7	.	CASSARGRRTYEQYF	TGCGCCAGCAGCGCCAGAGGGAGGAGGACCTACGAGCAGTACTTC